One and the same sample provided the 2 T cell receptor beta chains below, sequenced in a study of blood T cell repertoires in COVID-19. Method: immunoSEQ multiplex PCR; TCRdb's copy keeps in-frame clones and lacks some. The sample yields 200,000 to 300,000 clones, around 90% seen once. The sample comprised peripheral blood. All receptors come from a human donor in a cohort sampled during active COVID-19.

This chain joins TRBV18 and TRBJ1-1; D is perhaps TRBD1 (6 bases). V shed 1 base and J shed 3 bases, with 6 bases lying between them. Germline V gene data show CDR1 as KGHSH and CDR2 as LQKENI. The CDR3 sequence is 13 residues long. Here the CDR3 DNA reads TGTGCCAGCTCACCACAGGGGGACACTGAAGCTTTCTTT. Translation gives CASSPQGDTEAFF.

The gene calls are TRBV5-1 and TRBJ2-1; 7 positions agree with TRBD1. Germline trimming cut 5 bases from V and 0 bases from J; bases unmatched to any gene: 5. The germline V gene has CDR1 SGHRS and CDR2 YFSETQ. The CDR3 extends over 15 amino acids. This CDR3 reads CASSSGQSSYNEQFF. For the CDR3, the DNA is TGCGCCAGCAGTTCGGGACAGAGCTCCTACAATGAGCAGTTCTTC.